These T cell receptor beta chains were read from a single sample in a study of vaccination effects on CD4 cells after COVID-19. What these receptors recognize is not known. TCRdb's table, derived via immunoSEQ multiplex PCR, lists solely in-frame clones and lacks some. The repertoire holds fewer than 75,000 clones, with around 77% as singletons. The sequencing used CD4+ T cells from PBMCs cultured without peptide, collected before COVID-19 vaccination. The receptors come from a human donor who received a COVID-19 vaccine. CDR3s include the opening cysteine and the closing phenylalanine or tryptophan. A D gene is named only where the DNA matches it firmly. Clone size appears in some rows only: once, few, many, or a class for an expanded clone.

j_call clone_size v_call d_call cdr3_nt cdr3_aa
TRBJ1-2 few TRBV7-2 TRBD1 TGTGCCAGCAGCCCGCAACAGGGGAACTATGGCTACACCTTC CASSPQQGNYGYTF
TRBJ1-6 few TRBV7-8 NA TGTGCCAGCAGCTTTACACGGGGCGAGTCACCCCTCCACTTT CASSFTRGESPLHF
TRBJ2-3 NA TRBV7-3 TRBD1 TGTGCCAGCAGCTTATGGACAGGGGGGCGGGATACGCAGTATTTT CASSLWTGGRDTQYF
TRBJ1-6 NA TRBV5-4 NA TGTGCCAGCAGCCCGGGGGGCTCCTATAATTCACCCCTCCACTTT CASSPGGSYNSPLHF
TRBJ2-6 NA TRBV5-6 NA TGTGCCAGCAGCTTGGGCAGCTCTGGGGCCAACGTCCTGACTTTC CASSLGSSGANVLTF
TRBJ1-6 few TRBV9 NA TGTGCCAGCAGCGTAGCTACAGGGCCTAATTCACCCCTCCACTTT CASSVATGPNSPLHF
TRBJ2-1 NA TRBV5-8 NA TGTGCCAGCCCGACCGCGCACCAACGGGGTGGGAACGAGCAGTTCTTC CASPTAHQRGGNEQFF
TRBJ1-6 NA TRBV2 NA TGTGCCAGCAGAACAGGGTACAATTCACCCCTCCACTTT CASRTGYNSPLHF
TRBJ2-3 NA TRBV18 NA TGTGCCAGCTCACCAACGCTAGCCCCTAGCACAGATACGCAGTATTTT CASSPTLAPSTDTQYF
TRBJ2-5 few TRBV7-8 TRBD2 TGTGCCAGCAGCTTAGAGCGGGGAGAGACCCAGTACTTC CASSLERGETQYF
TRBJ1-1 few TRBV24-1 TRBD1 TGTGCCACCAGTGATTCCCTAGGGACAGGGAACACTGAAGCTTTCTTT CATSDSLGTGNTEAFF
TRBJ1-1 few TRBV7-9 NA TGTGCCAGCAGCTTTGTTCAAGGAACTGAAGCTTTCTTT CASSFVQGTEAFF